This T cell receptor beta chain is from a study of T cell repertoires in cytomegalovirus infection. About this clonotype: What it recognizes is unknown.

Germline V gene lookup returns CDR1 SGHVS and CDR2 FQNEAQ. V lost 0 bases, J lost 0 bases, and 15 bases lay in between. CDR3 length: 18 residues. TCRdb reprocessed the reads with MiXCR, giving one entry per CDR3 protein. Seen here are 360,000 or so distinct CDR3 sequences, roughly 34% observed once, and the top ten hold roughly 14%. The TCR originated in a human donor in good health (CMV status not recorded). Some clones in this sample may be carry-over from other donors' samples. The V and J genes are TRBV7-8 and TRBJ2-1; D gene unclear. The starting material was cultured PBMCs, obtained from culture after CMV antigen stimulation. DNA for the CDR3: TGTGCCAGCAGCTTAGCTTGGGCCATGGATGACTCCTACAATGAGCAGTTCTTC. Its translation is CASSLAWAMDDSYNEQFF.